This T cell receptor beta chain originates from a study of a mutant IDH1 vaccine in newly diagnosed glioma. Looking at the study overall: Vaccines began 4-6 weeks after radiotherapy alone, or with temozolomide cycles. Therapy received beforehand was radiotherapy, temozolomide, or both, with most patients given both.

In regard to this clone: Its antigen remains unknown.

There are 14 residues in the CDR3. In germline, CDR1 is MNHNY, CDR2 SVGAGI (reference sequence). The V and J ends lost 5 bases and 2 bases respectively, with 11 bases between them. Time point noted: week 35, safety follow-up. Every vaccination contained 300 ug of the mutant IDH1 20-mer peptide and was paired with topical imiquimod. Assay: immunoSEQ multiplex PCR; the TCRdb copy retains only in-frame clones and omits some. Of about 72,000 clones listed, 84% are singletons. This TCR came from a man between 18 and 29 years old with glioma. The chain uses TRBV6-6 and TRBJ2-3, with D perhaps TRBD1 (5 bases). This material consisted of PBMCs, taken from a glioma patient whose treatment included an IDH1 peptide vaccine. The CDR3 loop is CASSPEGATDTQYF. CDR3 in DNA: TGTGCCAGCAGTCCTGAAGGGGCCACAGATACGCAGTATTTT.